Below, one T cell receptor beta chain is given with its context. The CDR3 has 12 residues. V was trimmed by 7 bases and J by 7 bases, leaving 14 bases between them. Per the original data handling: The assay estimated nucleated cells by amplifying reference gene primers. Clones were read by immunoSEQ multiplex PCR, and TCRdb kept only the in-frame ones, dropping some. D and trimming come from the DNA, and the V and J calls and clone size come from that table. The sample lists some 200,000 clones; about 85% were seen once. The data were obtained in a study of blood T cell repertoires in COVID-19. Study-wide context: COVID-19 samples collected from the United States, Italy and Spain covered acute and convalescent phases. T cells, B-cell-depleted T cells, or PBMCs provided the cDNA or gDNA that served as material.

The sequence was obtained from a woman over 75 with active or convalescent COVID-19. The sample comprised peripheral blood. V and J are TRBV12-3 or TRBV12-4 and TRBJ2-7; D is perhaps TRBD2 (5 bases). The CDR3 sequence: CASTLLSGEQYF. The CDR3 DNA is TGTGCCAGCACCCTACTATCGGGGGAGCAGTACTTC.